This passage covers 2 T cell receptor beta chains from one sample sequenced in a study of T cells after yellow fever vaccination. TCRdb redid the calling of the 5' RACE reads with MiXCR, one entry per CDR3 protein. Among around 320,000 distinct CDR3 sequences listed, approximately 12% were seen once. The material was CD4+ T cells sorted from PBMCs, obtained 45 days after the yellow fever booster vaccination. The receptor source for this set is a man between 18 and 35 years old who received the YFV17D yellow fever vaccine.

This rearrangement joins TRBV10-3 to TRBJ2-5, with 8 nucleotides matching TRBD1. The trim removed 3 bases at V and 4 bases at J, leaving 7 bases unmatched. The CDR3 loop spans 15 amino acids. Germline CDR1 is ENHRY and CDR2 is SYGVKD. CDR3 in amino acids: CAISERTGTPETQYF. DNA for the CDR3: TGTGCCATCAGTGAACGGACAGGGACCCCAGAGACCCAGTACTTC.

The V call is TRBV5-1, the J call TRBJ2-7, with 11 bases fitting TRBD1. V lost 5 bases and J lost 3; bases outside the gene matches: 7. Germline lookup yields CDR1 SGHRS and CDR2 YFSETQ. This CDR3 spans 15 amino acids. CDR3 loop: CASRWGGTGGYEQYF. The CDR3 DNA is TGCGCCAGCAGGTGGGGAGGGACAGGGGGCTACGAGCAGTACTTC.